This T cell receptor beta chain was documented in a study of blood T cell repertoires in COVID-19. Whole-study context: Sites across the United States, Italy and Spain contributed samples from acute and convalescent COVID-19. PBMCs, B-cell-depleted T cells, or T cells provided the cDNA or gDNA that made up the material.

As handled by the study authors: Cell counts per sample came from amplifying reference gene primers. Clones were sequenced by immunoSEQ multiplex PCR, and TCRdb holds only the in-frame ones, with some missing. D and trimming were read from the DNA, whereas the V and J calls and clone size are those reported in that table. The table lists over 200,000 clones, about 80% of them singletons, with 4% to 5.5% in the top ten. The CDR3 spans 13 residues. With V trimmed by 5 bases and J by 5 bases, 5 bases remained unmatched. Germline V gene sequence: CDR1 SGHVS, CDR2 FNYEAQ. The clonotype comes from a man aged 50 to 60 with active or convalescent COVID-19. The sequenced sample was peripheral blood. V usage is TRBV7-6 and J usage is TRBJ2-7, with TRBD1 matching 8 bases. CDR3 loop: CASSLRGPDEQYF. DNA of the CDR3: TGTGCCAGCAGCCTCAGGGGGCCGGACGAGCAGTACTTC.